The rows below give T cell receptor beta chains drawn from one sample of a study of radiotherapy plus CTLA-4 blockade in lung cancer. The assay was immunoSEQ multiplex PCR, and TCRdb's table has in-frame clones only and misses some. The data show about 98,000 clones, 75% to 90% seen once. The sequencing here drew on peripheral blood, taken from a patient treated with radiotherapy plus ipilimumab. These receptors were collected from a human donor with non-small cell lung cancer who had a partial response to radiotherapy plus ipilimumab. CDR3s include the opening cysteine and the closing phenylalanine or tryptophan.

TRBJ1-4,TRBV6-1,CASSEGGADEKLFF
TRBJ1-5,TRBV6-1,CASRMPGGSGTQHF
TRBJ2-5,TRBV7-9,CASSSGTGGRETQYF
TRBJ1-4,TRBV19,CASSIVAATNEKLFF
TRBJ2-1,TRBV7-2,CASSLEGTSGRHYNEQFF
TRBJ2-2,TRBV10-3,CAISDLTVENTGELFF
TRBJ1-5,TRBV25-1,CASSGLGQGASQPQHF
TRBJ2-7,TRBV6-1,CASRGTAHAYEQYF
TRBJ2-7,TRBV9,CASSVGGPGWNEQYF
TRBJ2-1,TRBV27,CASSLARLAGERSEQFF
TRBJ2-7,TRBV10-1,CASSGGQGATYEQYF
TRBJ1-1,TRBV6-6,CASSYPSRGTEAFF
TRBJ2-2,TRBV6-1,CASSGRKRGRENTGELFF
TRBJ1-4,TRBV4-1,CASSQPDRGFEKLFF
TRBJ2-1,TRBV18,CASLTGGTYNEQFF
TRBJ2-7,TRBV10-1,CASSDQRFSYEQYF
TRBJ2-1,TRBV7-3,CASSLASGKYNEQFF
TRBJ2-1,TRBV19,CASSSLLEQFF
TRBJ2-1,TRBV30,CAWTGRASGYNEQFF
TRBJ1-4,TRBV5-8,CASSLAGLSNEKLFF
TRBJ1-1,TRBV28,CASSQGGRLNTEAFF
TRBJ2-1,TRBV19,CASKGAYNEQFF
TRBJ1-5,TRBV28,CASRASVDQPQHF
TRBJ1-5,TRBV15,CATSRGTVNQPQHF
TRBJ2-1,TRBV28,CASSLPTMGVYNEQFF
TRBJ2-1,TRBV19,CASSTREGLGYNEQFF